The entry below describes one T cell receptor (beta chain). Its binding antigen is unknown. Nothing much larger sits one base from this clone, and base qualities are not available. This sample is drawn from a study of lymphopenia after photon versus proton radiotherapy (dated by TCRdb to the late 2010s). About the full investigation: The study compared the immunological effects of photon versus proton radiation therapy in patients with gastrointestinal tumors who developed high-grade lymphopenia. The cohort comprised roughly 20 patients with gastrointestinal tumors who received either photon or proton therapy and then developed lymphopenia. The goal of the study was to describe how the two radiation modalities differ in their effects on the immune system. Overall results and qualifications from the work: Across the cohort, a larger post-nadir drop in TCR diversity was inversely correlated with overall survival time among patients who died. After the lymphocyte count nadir, photon-treated repertoires showed oligoclonal expansion, especially of CD8+ Temra cells, which drove the drop in diversity. During treatment, patients who received photon therapy lost naive T cells and TCR diversity and gained effector/memory populations, whereas patients who received proton therapy remained relatively stable. The survival association was assessed only in patients who died, and better survival with proton therapy was presented by the authors as a possibility rather than a demonstrated result.

Taken from the germline V gene, the CDR1 and CDR2 loops are SGHTS and YDEGEE. The CDR3 holds 16 amino acids from the cysteine to the phenylalanine. CDR3 DNA is the only sequence kept; it has 48 bases, read in frame from the first base. V drops 4 bases and J drops 0 bases, leaving 15 bases in between. The library was made by the immunoSEQ multiplex PCR assay. T cell repertoires were profiled by deep sequencing of rearranged TCR beta loci, alongside multiparametric flow cytometry. TCRdb provides this immuneACCESS table in a form limited to in-frame rearrangements. Some clones are lacking; in checked studies, under half of them reflect an unresolved V gene, and why the rest are absent is not known. In this sample the table shows roughly 30,000 clones, roughly 90% of which occur a single time. The top ten clones comprise 50% of the sample.

In this chain, TRBV5-8 is recombined with TRBJ2-3, with a tentative D gene TRBD2 over 6 matching bases. This TCR derives from a woman aged 60-75 years with cholangiocarcinoma. Some clones in this sample may be carry-over from other donors' samples. Material: peripheral blood, obtained from a patient treated with proton-based radiotherapy. The CDR3 reads as follows: CASSILAAYSTDTQYF. The DNA sequence is as follows: TGTGCCAGCAGCATTTTAGCGGCTTATAGCACAGATACGCAGTATTTT.